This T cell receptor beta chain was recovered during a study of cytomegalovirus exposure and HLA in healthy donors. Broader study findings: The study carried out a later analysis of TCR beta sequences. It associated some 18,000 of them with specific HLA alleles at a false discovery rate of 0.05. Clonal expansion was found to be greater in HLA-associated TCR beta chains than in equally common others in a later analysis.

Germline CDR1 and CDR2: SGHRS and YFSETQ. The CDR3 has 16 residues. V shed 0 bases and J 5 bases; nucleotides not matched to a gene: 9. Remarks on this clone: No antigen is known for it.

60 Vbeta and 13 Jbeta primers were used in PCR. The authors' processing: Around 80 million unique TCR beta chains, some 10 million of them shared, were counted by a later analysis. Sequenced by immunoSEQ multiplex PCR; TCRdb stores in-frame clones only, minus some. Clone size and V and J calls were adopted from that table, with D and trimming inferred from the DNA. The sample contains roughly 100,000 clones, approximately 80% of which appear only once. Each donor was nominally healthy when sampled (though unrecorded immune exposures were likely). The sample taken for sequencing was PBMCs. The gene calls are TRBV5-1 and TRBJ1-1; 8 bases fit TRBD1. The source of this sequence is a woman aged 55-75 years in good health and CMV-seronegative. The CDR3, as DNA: TGCGCCAGCAGCTTGGGAGTGGGACAGGCGAAGACTGAAGCTTTCTTT. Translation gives CASSLGVGQAKTEAFF.